This entry features one T cell receptor (beta chain) sequence. Its target is not known. Profiled with immunoSEQ multiplex PCR; TCRdb holds only in-frame clones, not every one. The table for this sample gives 150,000 or so clones. This sample is drawn from a study of T cell responses to AZD1222 COVID-19 vaccine. This CDR3 has 14 residues. Trimming left V 2 bases short and J 0 bases short, with 9 bases between. The V gene's germline CDR1 is SGDLS and CDR2 YYNGEE. Points from the study as a whole: Spike-specific TCR breadth and depth went up after people got two AZD1222 doses.

This receptor was taken from an adult in good health. The chain uses TRBV9 and TRBJ2-7; a possible D gene is TRBD1 (6 bases). Sequenced sample: peripheral blood. CDR3 DNA: TGTGCCAGCAGCGTTACAGGGAGCTCCTACGAGCAGTACTTC. Residues: CASSVTGSSYEQYF.